These 7 T cell receptor beta chains were sequenced from one sample in a study of CD8 T cells in Susac syndrome. Random hexamers were used to reverse transcribe an amount of roughly 0.5 to 1 ug RNA. MiXCR was run by TCRdb on the immunoSEQ multiplex PCR reads, yielding one entry per CDR3 protein. The profile shows 400,000 to 550,000 distinct CDR3 sequences, more than 80% of them singletons. The sequencing sample was made of CD8+ T cells from PBMCs. These receptors were collected from a human donor with multiple sclerosis.

The chain joins TRBV6-1 to TRBJ1-1; TRBD1 aligns across 10 bases. The trim removed 6 bases at V and 6 bases at J, leaving 1 base unmatched. CDR1 and CDR2 from the germline V gene are MNHNS and SASEGT. This CDR3 has 12 amino acids. The CDR3 nucleotides are TGTGCCAGCAGGACAGGGGGCTCTGAAGCTTTCTTT. Translating gives CASRTGGSEAFF.

The chain is built from TRBV28 and TRBJ2-7; 9 bases line up with TRBD1. This CDR3 comprises 15 residues. With V trimmed by 6 bases and J by 3 bases, 9 bases remained unmatched. The germline gives CDR1 MDHEN, CDR2 SYDVKM. The CDR3 DNA follows: TGTGCCAGCAGCCCAGACAGGGGGGCCCTCTACGAGCAGTACTTC. As protein: CASSPDRGALYEQYF.

The chain has TRBV5-6 and TRBJ1-1, with unresolved D. Germline V gene data show CDR1 as SGHDT and CDR2 as YYEEEE. Between the trimmed V and J ends, which lost 5 bases and 0 bases, there was a span of 17 bases. The CDR3 loop spans 16 amino acids. The CDR3 reads CASSWGRRSMNTEAFF. The CDR3 coding sequence is TGTGCCAGCAGTTGGGGTAGACGGTCAATGAACACTGAAGCTTTCTTT.

The chain employs TRBV30 and TRBJ2-2; the D gene could be TRBD1 or TRBD2 (5 bases each). CDR1 and CDR2 (germline): GTSNPN, SVGIG (reference sequence). The CDR3 length is 15 residues. Trimming cost V 3 bases and J 4 bases, with 15 bases left between them. The DNA of the CDR3 is TGTGCCTGGAGCCAACCACGGGACCCCACCGGGGAGCTGTTTTTT. It encodes CAWSQPRDPTGELFF.

This clonotype appeared a single time. The chain couples TRBV4-1 to TRBJ2-7, with a weak D call TRBD2 (6 bases). CDR3 length: 15 residues. Trimming removed 2 bases at V and 0 bases at J, with 11 bases between. Germline V CDR1 and CDR2: MGHRA, YSYEKL. The CDR3 DNA sequence: TGCGCCAGCAGCCAATTGGACGGGAGCTCCTACGAGCAGTACTTC. Its translation: CASSQLDGSSYEQYF.

This clonotype was detected once. The chain joins TRBV20-1 to TRBJ2-1; 7 nucleotides align to TRBD2. V was clipped by 6 bases and J by 5 bases; unmatched bases: 4. Per the germline V gene, CDR1 is DFQATT and CDR2 is SNEGSKA (reference sequence). The CDR3 sequence is 12 residues long. The CDR3 region is CSAALADNEQFF. CDR3 coding DNA: TGCAGTGCCGCCCTAGCGGACAATGAGCAGTTCTTC.

The rearrangement links TRBV19 to TRBJ1-2; maybe TRBD1 (6 bases). The CDR3 covers 14 residues. The germline V gene has CDR1 LNHDA and CDR2 SQIVND (reference sequence). The germline V and J ends were trimmed by 3 bases and 3 bases, with 11 bases remaining between them. CDR3 bases: TGTGCCAGTAGTATTGGGGGCGAGGACTATGGCTACACCTTC. This gives the protein CASSIGGEDYGYTF.